The rows below give T cell receptor beta chains drawn from one sample of a study of blood T cell repertoires in COVID-19. The protocol was immunoSEQ multiplex PCR, while the TCRdb copy is restricted to in-frame clones and leaves out a portion. The sample gives 110,000 to 150,000 clones, 75% to 85% of which show up once; around 4.4% is in the top ten. The sequenced sample was peripheral blood. Receptor source: a man between 60 and 75 years old with acute or convalescent COVID-19. Each CDR3 is given with its conserved first and last residue. Fields, in order: V gene, clone size, D gene, J gene, CDR3 protein, CDR3 DNA. D genes are given only for firm matches. Only part of the rows carry a size: once, few, many, or a class if the clone is expanded.

v_call: TRBV7-8; clone_size: .; d_call: TRBD1; j_call: TRBJ2-3; cdr3_aa: CASSWDRVIDTQYF; cdr3_nt: TGTGCCAGCAGCTGGGACAGGGTGATAGATACGCAGTATTTT
v_call: TRBV2; clone_size: once; d_call: .; j_call: TRBJ2-1; cdr3_aa: CASSGEERLEQFF; cdr3_nt: TGTGCCAGCAGTGGGGAAGAGCGGCTAGAGCAGTTCTTC
v_call: TRBV5-1; clone_size: few; d_call: .; j_call: TRBJ2-3; cdr3_aa: CASSSGHTSTDTQYF; cdr3_nt: TGCGCCAGCAGCTCCGGACATACATCAACAGATACGCAGTATTTT
v_call: TRBV5-1; clone_size: .; d_call: TRBD2; j_call: TRBJ2-5; cdr3_aa: CASSLFSGSQETQYF; cdr3_nt: TGCGCCAGCAGCTTGTTTAGCGGGAGCCAAGAGACCCAGTACTTC
v_call: TRBV5-1; clone_size: once; d_call: TRBD2; j_call: TRBJ2-7; cdr3_aa: CASSSYSGDEQYF; cdr3_nt: TGCGCCAGCAGCTCTTATAGCGGGGATGAGCAGTACTTC
v_call: TRBV11-3; clone_size: .; d_call: TRBD2; j_call: TRBJ2-1; cdr3_aa: CASSSRTSPGDEQFF; cdr3_nt: TGTGCCAGCAGCTCGCGGACTAGTCCGGGCGATGAGCAGTTCTTC
v_call: TRBV9; clone_size: .; d_call: TRBD2; j_call: TRBJ2-5; cdr3_aa: CASSVGVSGTETQYF; cdr3_nt: TGTGCCAGCAGCGTTGGGGTTAGCGGGACGGAGACCCAGTACTTC
v_call: TRBV4-1; clone_size: few; d_call: TRBD1; j_call: TRBJ1-1; cdr3_aa: CASSQNRGNTEAFF; cdr3_nt: TGCGCCAGCAGCCAAAACAGGGGGAACACTGAAGCTTTCTTT
v_call: TRBV20-1; clone_size: few; d_call: TRBD1; j_call: TRBJ2-7; cdr3_aa: CSAQGEEQYF; cdr3_nt: TGCAGTGCCCAGGGGGAAGAGCAGTACTTC
v_call: TRBV7-8; clone_size: few; d_call: .; j_call: TRBJ1-2; cdr3_aa: CASSLGQGGDGYTF; cdr3_nt: TGTGCCAGCAGCTTAGGGCAGGGCGGGGATGGCTACACCTTC
v_call: TRBV15; clone_size: few; d_call: TRBD2; j_call: TRBJ2-3; cdr3_aa: CATSAGSGGTDTQYF; cdr3_nt: TGTGCCACCAGCGCTGGTAGCGGGGGCACAGATACGCAGTATTTT
v_call: TRBV3-1/TRBV3-2; clone_size: .; d_call: .; j_call: TRBJ2-2; cdr3_aa: CASSNQRGLFF; cdr3_nt: TGTGCCAGCAGTAATCAAAGGGGGCTGTTTTTT
v_call: TRBV5-1; clone_size: .; d_call: .; j_call: TRBJ2-7; cdr3_aa: CASSLNSERHSYEQYF; cdr3_nt: TGCGCCAGCAGCCTAAACTCGGAGCGGCACTCCTACGAGCAGTACTTC
v_call: TRBV14; clone_size: .; d_call: .; j_call: TRBJ2-1; cdr3_aa: CASSQSGGYNEQFF; cdr3_nt: TGTGCCAGCAGCCAGAGTGGGGGGTACAATGAGCAGTTCTTC
v_call: TRBV7-8; clone_size: .; d_call: TRBD2; j_call: TRBJ2-2; cdr3_aa: CASSLYGAGAGTGELFF; cdr3_nt: TGTGCCAGCAGCTTATACGGGGCGGGAGCTGGGACCGGGGAGCTGTTTTTT
v_call: TRBV24-1; clone_size: .; d_call: TRBD1; j_call: TRBJ2-3; cdr3_aa: CATSDVSWTGVRTDTQYF; cdr3_nt: TGTGCCACCAGTGACGTAAGCTGGACAGGGGTTAGAACAGATACGCAGTATTTT
v_call: TRBV30; clone_size: .; d_call: .; j_call: TRBJ1-2; cdr3_aa: CAHSLGDGYTF; cdr3_nt: TGTGCCCACTCGCTCGGGGATGGCTACACCTTC
v_call: TRBV5-1; clone_size: once; d_call: .; j_call: TRBJ2-1; cdr3_aa: CASSFFSSYNEQFF; cdr3_nt: TGCGCCAGCAGCTTTTTTAGCTCCTACAATGAGCAGTTCTTC
v_call: TRBV18; clone_size: .; d_call: TRBD2; j_call: TRBJ2-7; cdr3_aa: CASSRLAGKYEQYF; cdr3_nt: TGTGCCAGCTCCCGACTAGCGGGTAAGTACGAGCAGTACTTC
v_call: TRBV19; clone_size: .; d_call: TRBD1; j_call: TRBJ1-2; cdr3_aa: CASSTGDRLYGYTF; cdr3_nt: TGTGCCAGTAGTACTGGGGACAGGCTCTATGGCTACACCTTC
v_call: TRBV30; clone_size: .; d_call: .; j_call: TRBJ1-6; cdr3_aa: CAWSPRVKRNSPLHF; cdr3_nt: TGTGCCTGGAGTCCCCGAGTCAAGAGGAATTCACCCCTCCACTTT
v_call: TRBV10-1; clone_size: .; d_call: .; j_call: TRBJ1-5; cdr3_aa: CASSESRSQPQHF; cdr3_nt: TGCGCCAGCAGTGAGTCGCGGAGCCAGCCCCAGCATTTT
v_call: TRBV19; clone_size: .; d_call: TRBD2; j_call: TRBJ2-7; cdr3_aa: CASSIGLAGSYEQYF; cdr3_nt: TGTGCCAGTAGTATCGGACTAGCGGGATCCTACGAGCAGTACTTC
v_call: TRBV6-1; clone_size: .; d_call: TRBD1; j_call: TRBJ1-1; cdr3_aa: CASTPGTEANTEAFF; cdr3_nt: TGTGCCAGCACCCCGGGGACAGAGGCTAACACTGAAGCTTTCTTT
v_call: TRBV7-8; clone_size: .; d_call: .; j_call: TRBJ1-1; cdr3_aa: CASSVMGGTGNTEAFF; cdr3_nt: TGTGCCAGCAGCGTAATGGGGGGAACGGGGAACACTGAAGCTTTCTTT
v_call: TRBV18; clone_size: .; d_call: .; j_call: TRBJ1-1; cdr3_aa: CASSPRGGEVTEAFF; cdr3_nt: TGTGCCAGCTCACCACGGGGTGGGGAGGTCACTGAAGCTTTCTTT
v_call: TRBV6-5; clone_size: .; d_call: .; j_call: TRBJ2-2; cdr3_aa: CASSFQGRTTGELFF; cdr3_nt: TGTGCCAGCAGCTTTCAGGGTCGGACCACCGGGGAGCTGTTTTTT
v_call: TRBV12-5; clone_size: .; d_call: TRBD1; j_call: TRBJ2-1; cdr3_aa: CASGPGQGADEQFF; cdr3_nt: TGTGCTAGTGGTCCCGGACAGGGGGCGGATGAGCAGTTCTTC
v_call: TRBV4-1; clone_size: .; d_call: TRBD1; j_call: TRBJ2-5; cdr3_aa: CASSHTGVGETQYF; cdr3_nt: TGCGCCAGCAGCCACACAGGGGTTGGAGAGACCCAGTACTTC
v_call: TRBV19; clone_size: .; d_call: .; j_call: TRBJ2-5; cdr3_aa: CASSISTGGQTQYF; cdr3_nt: TGTGCCAGTAGTATATCGACTGGAGGGCAGACCCAGTACTTC
v_call: TRBV6-5; clone_size: many; d_call: .; j_call: TRBJ2-5; cdr3_aa: CASRSVANWETQYF; cdr3_nt: TGTGCCAGCAGATCCGTCGCAAACTGGGAGACCCAGTACTTC
v_call: TRBV1; clone_size: .; d_call: .; j_call: TRBJ2-1; cdr3_aa: CTSWRELLVHNEQFF; cdr3_nt: TGCACCAGCTGGCGGGAGTTGCTAGTCCACAATGAGCAGTTCTTC
v_call: TRBV2; clone_size: few; d_call: .; j_call: TRBJ2-2; cdr3_aa: CASRWTHGELFF; cdr3_nt: TGTGCCAGCAGATGGACTCACGGGGAGCTGTTTTTT
v_call: TRBV12-5; clone_size: many; d_call: .; j_call: TRBJ1-5; cdr3_aa: CASGLQGRTQHF; cdr3_nt: TGTGCTAGTGGCTTACAGGGAAGGACCCAGCATTTT
v_call: TRBV27; clone_size: many; d_call: .; j_call: TRBJ1-6; cdr3_aa: CASSLSGQGSSPLHF; cdr3_nt: TGTGCCAGCAGTTTATCAGGGCAGGGAAGTTCACCCCTCCACTTT
v_call: TRBV10-2; clone_size: .; d_call: TRBD1; j_call: TRBJ1-5; cdr3_aa: CASSESGGSPQHF; cdr3_nt: TGCGCCAGCAGTGAGTCAGGGGGCTCGCCCCAGCATTTT
v_call: TRBV3-1/TRBV3-2; clone_size: .; d_call: .; j_call: TRBJ1-4; cdr3_aa: CASSQEGGRKLFF; cdr3_nt: TGTGCCAGCAGCCAAGAAGGAGGGAGGAAACTGTTTTTT
v_call: TRBV7-3; clone_size: .; d_call: TRBD2; j_call: TRBJ2-1; cdr3_aa: CASSLTQGLAYTNEQFF; cdr3_nt: TGTGCCAGCAGCTTAACACAGGGACTAGCGTATACCAATGAGCAGTTCTTC
v_call: TRBV18; clone_size: .; d_call: TRBD2; j_call: TRBJ2-6; cdr3_aa: CASSPRGRASGANVLTF; cdr3_nt: TGTGCCAGCTCACCACGGGGGAGGGCCTCTGGGGCCAACGTCCTGACTTTC
v_call: TRBV25-1; clone_size: .; d_call: TRBD1; j_call: TRBJ1-4; cdr3_aa: CASSEYSTGVNEKLFF; cdr3_nt: TGTGCCAGCAGTGAATATAGCACAGGGGTTAATGAAAAACTGTTTTTT
v_call: TRBV5-1; clone_size: .; d_call: TRBD1; j_call: TRBJ1-6; cdr3_aa: CASSLDRGNSPLHF; cdr3_nt: TGCGCCAGCAGCTTGGACAGGGGCAATTCACCCCTCCACTTT
v_call: TRBV10-1; clone_size: few; d_call: TRBD1; j_call: TRBJ2-4; cdr3_aa: CASSPGTGMDIQYF; cdr3_nt: TGCGCCAGCAGCCCCGGGACAGGGATGGACATTCAGTACTTC
v_call: TRBV30; clone_size: few; d_call: TRBD2; j_call: TRBJ2-7; cdr3_aa: CAWSGLAGVEQYF; cdr3_nt: TGTGCCTGGAGTGGACTAGCGGGAGTCGAGCAGTACTTC
v_call: TRBV10-3; clone_size: .; d_call: TRBD1; j_call: TRBJ1-4; cdr3_aa: CAISEGGQGNEKLFF; cdr3_nt: TGTGCCATCAGTGAAGGGGGACAGGGTAATGAAAAACTGTTTTTT
v_call: TRBV5-6; clone_size: .; d_call: .; j_call: TRBJ2-1; cdr3_aa: CASSVALARNEQFF; cdr3_nt: TGTGCCAGCAGCGTGGCACTAGCCCGAAATGAGCAGTTCTTC
v_call: TRBV9; clone_size: few; d_call: TRBD1; j_call: TRBJ2-7; cdr3_aa: CASSPTGGSYEQYF; cdr3_nt: TGTGCCAGCAGCCCAACAGGGGGGTCCTACGAGCAGTACTTC
v_call: TRBV28; clone_size: .; d_call: .; j_call: TRBJ1-5; cdr3_aa: CASSLSAGASGQPQHF; cdr3_nt: TGTGCCAGCAGTTTATCGGCAGGGGCGTCGGGTCAGCCCCAGCATTTT
v_call: TRBV28; clone_size: .; d_call: .; j_call: TRBJ2-2; cdr3_aa: CASSFPGIGQSRTGELFF; cdr3_nt: TGTGCCAGCAGTTTTCCAGGGATCGGTCAGTCCCGCACCGGGGAGCTGTTTTTT
v_call: TRBV5-1; clone_size: .; d_call: TRBD1; j_call: TRBJ2-5; cdr3_aa: CASSLNGQVQETQYF; cdr3_nt: TGCGCCAGCAGCTTAAACGGACAGGTTCAAGAGACCCAGTACTTC
v_call: TRBV7-9; clone_size: .; d_call: .; j_call: TRBJ1-1; cdr3_aa: CASSLAGGAFF; cdr3_nt: TGTGCCAGCAGCTTAGCGGGAGGAGCTTTCTTT
v_call: TRBV3-1/TRBV3-2; clone_size: .; d_call: TRBD1; j_call: TRBJ2-5; cdr3_aa: CASGWTGGAWETQYF; cdr3_nt: TGTGCCAGCGGTTGGACAGGGGGCGCATGGGAGACCCAGTACTTC
v_call: TRBV5-4; clone_size: .; d_call: TRBD2; j_call: TRBJ2-1; cdr3_aa: CASSLESFSSGRVNEQFF; cdr3_nt: TGTGCCAGCAGCTTGGAATCCTTTTCTAGCGGGAGAGTCAATGAGCAGTTCTTC